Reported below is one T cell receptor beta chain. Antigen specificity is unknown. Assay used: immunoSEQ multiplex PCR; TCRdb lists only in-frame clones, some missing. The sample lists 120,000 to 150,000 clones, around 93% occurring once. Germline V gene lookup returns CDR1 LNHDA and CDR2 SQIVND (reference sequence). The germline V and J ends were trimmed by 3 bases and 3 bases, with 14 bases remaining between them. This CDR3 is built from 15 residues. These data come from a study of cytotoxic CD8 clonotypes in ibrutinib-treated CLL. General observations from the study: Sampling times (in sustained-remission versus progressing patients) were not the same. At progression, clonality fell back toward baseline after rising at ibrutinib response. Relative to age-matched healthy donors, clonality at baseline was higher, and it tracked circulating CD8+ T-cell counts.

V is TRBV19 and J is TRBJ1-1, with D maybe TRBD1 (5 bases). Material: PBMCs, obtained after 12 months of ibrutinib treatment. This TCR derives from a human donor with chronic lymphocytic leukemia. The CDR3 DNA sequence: TGTGCCAGTAGTATTTTCGAGGGGAAGGACACTGAAGCTTTCTTT. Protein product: CASSIFEGKDTEAFF. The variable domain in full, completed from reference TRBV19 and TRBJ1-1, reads DGGITQSPKYLFRKEGQNVTLSCEQNLNHDAMYWYRQDPGQGLRLIYYSQIVNDFQKGDIAEGYSVSREKKESFPLTVTSAQKNPTAFYLCASSIFEGKDTEAFFGQGTRLTVV.